These 13 T cell receptor beta chains were sequenced from one sample in a study of T cells after posttransplantation cyclophosphamide. Using immunoSEQ multiplex PCR, the repertoire was profiled, and TCRdb retains in-frame clones only, with some absent. The data hold about 7,300 clones, with more than 90% observed a single time. The sample comprised CD4+ T cells sorted from blood. These TCRs come from a woman in her 50s in good health and a related stem cell transplant donor.

The rearrangement joins TRBV30 to TRBJ1-1, with a possible D match to TRBD1 (5 bases). CDR1 is GTSNPN, CDR2 SVGIG, per germline (reference sequence). The V end lost 1 base, the J end lost 4 bases, and 7 bases lay between the germline ends. CDR3 length: 12 amino acids. CDR3 protein: CAWSARVTEAFF. The CDR3 nucleotides read TGTGCCTGGAGTGCCAGGGTCACTGAAGCTTTCTTT. Combining the CDR3 with reference TRBV30 and TRBJ1-1 gives the whole variable domain SQTIHQWPATLVQPVGSPLSLECTVEGTSNPNLYWYRQAAGRGLQLLFYSVGIGQISSEVPQNLSASRPQDRQFILSSKKLLLSDSGFYLCAWSARVTEAFFGQGTRLTVV.

The chain links TRBV19 to TRBJ1-1; maybe TRBD1 (6 bases). CDR1 is LNHDA and CDR2 is SQIVND in the germline V gene (reference sequence). V lost 1 base to trimming and J lost 1 base, with 10 bases between them. CDR3 length: 15 residues. CDR3 region: CASSIVGTKNTEAFF. The CDR3 DNA sequence: TGTGCCAGTAGTATAGTCGGGACAAAGAACACTGAAGCTTTCTTT.

This sequence joins TRBV18 and TRBJ2-7; 7 bases align to TRBD1. Germline CDR1 is KGHSH and CDR2 is LQKENI. The CDR3 consists of 14 residues. The V and J ends lost 2 bases and 2 bases, in that order; junction bases with no gene match: 3. DNA of the CDR3: TGTGCCAGCTCACCAGGGACAGCAACCTACGAGCAGTACTTC. Amino acid sequence: CASSPGTATYEQYF.

The chain carries TRBV28 and TRBJ1-5; 10 bases agree with TRBD1. This CDR3 region has 14 residues. V lost 5 bases to trimming and J lost 8 bases; unmatched junction nucleotides: 6. In germline, CDR1 is MDHEN, CDR2 SYDVKM. Written as DNA, the CDR3 is TGTGCCAGCAGTCCCTCCGGGACAGGGGAGCCCCAGCATTTT. It is translated as CASSPSGTGEPQHF.

This chain connects TRBV9 to TRBJ2-7; 11 bases line up with TRBD1. The J segment lost 4 bases and the V segment lost 1 base, leaving 4 bases of the junction unmatched. CDR1 and CDR2 (germline): SGDLS, YYNGEE. The CDR3 extends over 15 amino acids. For the CDR3, the DNA is TGTGCCAGCAGCGTAACCGGACAGGGGGCTTACGAGCAGTACTTC. Amino acid sequence: CASSVTGQGAYEQYF.

The rearrangement links TRBV2 to TRBJ2-5; D tentatively fits TRBD1 or TRBD2 (6 bases each). The CDR3 is 15 residues long. The germline V gene encodes CDR1 SNHLY and CDR2 FYNNEI. V lost 4 bases and J 1 base, leaving 13 bases between the germline ends. This CDR3 reads CASSGAGDFQETQYF. The DNA for the CDR3 is TGTGCCAGCAGTGGAGCAGGGGACTTCCAAGAGACCCAGTACTTC.

The chain links TRBV7-2 to TRBJ2-1; D perhaps matches TRBD1 (5 bases). Trimming shortened V by 1 base and J by 1 base, and 8 bases separated the two germline ends. The CDR3 extends over 15 amino acids. Germline assignment: CDR1 SGHTA and CDR2 FQGNSA. The CDR3 DNA reads TGTGCCAGCAGCTTAGGGCCAGGGTCCTACAATGAGCAGTTCTTC. Translation: CASSLGPGSYNEQFF.

The chain employs TRBV19 and TRBJ2-1; maybe TRBD1 (6 bases). Trimming shortened V by 5 bases and J by 12 bases, and 14 bases separated the two germline ends. The CDR3 loop spans 12 amino acids. Germline CDR1 reads LNHDA; CDR2 reads SQIVND (reference sequence). CDR3 DNA: TGTGCCAGTAGTCTAACCGAAGGGGGGCAGTTCTTC. This codes for CASSLTEGGQFF.

CDR3 sequence reads: CASSLRFGQVNTEAFF. The DNA for the CDR3 is TGTGCCAGCAGCTTAAGGTTCGGACAGGTGAACACTGAAGCTTTCTTT. The J gene is TRBJ1-1, the V gene TRBV11-2; 7 nucleotides line up with TRBD1. Germline V gene sequence: CDR1 SGHAT, CDR2 FQNNGV. V was pared by 2 bases and J by 0 bases, with 6 bases of the junction left unmatched. The CDR3 totals 16 residues.

The chain has TRBV7-3 and TRBJ2-6; TRBD1 aligns across 11 bases. The V gene end was trimmed by 4 bases and the J gene end by 0 bases; junction bases not matched to a gene: 5. The CDR3 length is 18 residues. Per germline, CDR1 SGHTA and CDR2 FQGTGA. CDR3 DNA: TGTGCCAGCAGCTCCCGGGACAGGGGGAGCTCTGGGGCCAACGTCCTGACTTTC. This gives the protein CASSSRDRGSSGANVLTF.

The chain has TRBV10-2 and TRBJ1-1; 10 positions match TRBD1. Trimming at V came to 4 bases and at J to 8 bases, leaving 4 bases not matched to a gene. Germline CDR1 WSHSY, CDR2 SAAADI. The CDR3 consists of 13 residues. The CDR3 spells CASSGQGAPEAFF. CDR3 nucleotide sequence: TGCGCCAGCAGTGGACAGGGGGCCCCGGAAGCTTTCTTT.

The V gene is TRBV4-1, the J gene TRBJ2-2; 15 bases fit TRBD2. V trimming: 5 bases; J trimming: 3 bases; junction bases outside the gene matches: 13. Germline CDR1 and CDR2: MGHRA and YSYEKL. There are 20 residues in the CDR3. CDR3 nucleotides: TGCGCCAGCAGCTTCAAGATCGGACTAGCGGGGGGGCCGGACACCGGGGAGCTGTTTTTT. Its translation is CASSFKIGLAGGPDTGELFF.

The chain joins TRBV5-6 to TRBJ2-5; TRBD1 matches at 8 bases. The CDR3 runs 14 residues. Germline lookup yields CDR1 SGHDT and CDR2 YYEEEE. Losses at the gene ends were 2 bases for V and 2 bases for J; bases not matched to a gene: 2. In DNA, the CDR3 is TGTGCCAGCAGCTTCTGGGACAGGCAAGAGACCCAGTACTTC. Translated: CASSFWDRQETQYF.